This TCR beta chain originates from a study of T cells in Graves' hyperthyroidism and ophthalmopathy (dated 2019 in TCRdb). Looking at the study overall: Peripheral blood samples were taken at the time of initial diagnosis, prior to any treatment. To identify distinguishing TCR V-J signatures, a discovery cohort of around 100 patients was used, comprising 43 with Graves' ophthalmopathy and 57 with stable Graves' hyperthyroidism. Prospective prediction of ophthalmopathy was tested in an independent validation cohort of 18 to 20 hyperthyroidism patients and 17 patients who later progressed to ophthalmopathy. The roughly 100 discovery patients were divided at random into training and test sets in a 7:3 ratio. In several Graves' hyperthyroidism patients, the study also compared T-cell repertoires from thyroid tissue with T-cell repertoires from blood. Following sampling, methimazole starting at 30 mg daily was given to hyperthyroidism patients, and high-dose intravenous methylprednisolone was given to ophthalmopathy patients. The paper describes TCR Vbeta CDR3 sequencing of about 140 peripheral blood samples, made up of about 40 ophthalmopathy patients, more than 70 hyperthyroidism patients and 17 progressor patients. The study at large found these results: Most expanded thyroid clonotypes (frequency above 0.001) were also found in blood, which suggests that blood repertoires may mirror thyroid immune responses. No statistical method was used to set the sample size in advance, and investigators knew the group allocation. In validation, the model predicted progression to ophthalmopathy a median of roughly 6.2 months before onset, with about 64% sensitivity and 72.22% specificity. In cross-validation, a model built on a 13 V-J signature told ophthalmopathy apart from stable hyperthyroidism with approximately 90% sensitivity and roughly 81% specificity, and in testing the same model reached 80%/75%.

In its sample, this clonotype was seen a few times. What antigen it recognizes has not been identified. The record has no base qualities; no much larger clone is one base away. From the germline V gene, CDR1 is SGHTA and CDR2 is FQGNSA. V loses 4 bases, J loses 5 bases, and the germline ends lie 21 bases apart. Including cysteine and phenylalanine, the CDR3 has 16 amino acids. The retained sequence is limited to the CDR3, 48 bases, with the frame set at the first base. Graves' hyperthyroidism was defined as stable when no progression to ophthalmopathy occurred over 18 months of follow-up. Hyperthyroidism patients were newly diagnosed, had a disease duration of under 2 months, and were aged 18 to 65 years. Exclusion was applied to patients with uncontrolled infections, other autoimmune diseases, pregnancy or lactation. Diagnoses relied on clinical symptoms, serum thyroxine and TRAb, thyroid ultrasound and orbital computed tomography. PBMCs were isolated from 10 ml of fresh peripheral blood by Ficoll-Paque density gradient centrifugation. Total RNA was extracted with Trizol reagent, and quality was checked on an Agilent 2100 Bioanalyzer.

TCR beta CDR3 regions were amplified from RNA transcripts. A first-round RT-PCR of the TCR CDR3 used the HTBI primer set with the Qiagen OneStep RT-PCR kit. The libraries were constructed in a second round of multiplex PCR and then size-selected and purified. Sequencing of the libraries was done on an Illumina HiSeq2000 using paired-end 100 bp reads. As for how the authors treated the data: SOAPnuke was used to process the raw data, with reads discarded if the reads contained adapters or uncalled bases, had a mean Phred below 15, or lacked an exact constant-primer or identifier match. COPE v1.2.5 was used to merge the high-quality paired reads, and each unique nucleotide sequence was defined as a clonotype. MiTCR v1.1 was used to align clonotypes to the IMGT TRBV, TRBD and TRBJ reference segments. The analysis included only V-J combinations with a frequency above 0.0001, which together covered 99.2% of the repertoires. A TCS score was defined as the ratio of F50 (clonal expansion) to E x V (chaos), with BLOSUM62-based TCRdist applied between CDR3 peptides within each V-J. Welch's t-statistics and random forest reduced 500 to 650 V-J features to about 13, which were used in a naive Bayes classifier (R e1071). The similarity between thyroid and blood repertoires was quantified using the Morisita-Horn index. Starting from the raw public reads, TCRdb applied fastp trimming at Q25, assembled clones with MiXCR and retained in-frame beta chains. Records with the same CDR3 protein are collapsed into one entry carrying the most frequent genes and DNA. The V and J calls, along with clone size, are taken from TCRdb and not from the paper's own processing. The sample table lists hundreds of thousands of distinct CDR3 sequences, about 35% of them with a count of one. 30% to 40% of the sample comes from the top ten.

Sequenced: blood. The V and J segments used are TRBV7-2 and TRBJ2-7; TRBD2 could be the D gene, as 5 bases match. The sequence was collected from a woman aged 40 to 49 with Graves' hyperthyroidism. The CDR3 protein: CASSSATRALSDEQYF. The nucleotide sequence reads as follows: TGTGCCAGCAGCTCAGCCACTAGGGCCCTTTCCGACGAGCAGTACTTC.